What follows are 5 T cell receptor beta chains derived from one specimen sequenced in a study of blood T cell repertoires in COVID-19. Using immunoSEQ multiplex PCR, the repertoire was profiled, and TCRdb retains in-frame clones only, with some absent. The sample carries fewer than 200,000 clones, around 82% recorded once. Material for sequencing was peripheral blood. All receptors come from a woman aged 40 to 50 with COVID-19, enrolled during active disease.

The J gene is TRBJ2-7, the V gene TRBV7-3; the match to TRBD2 covers 10 bases. The germline gives CDR1 SGHTA, CDR2 FQGTGA. The CDR3 consists of 15 residues. The V and J ends lost 3 bases and 2 bases, in that order; junction bases with no gene match: 4. The CDR3 sequence: CASSFLAGEAYEQYF. CDR3 in DNA: TGTGCCAGCAGCTTCCTAGCGGGAGAGGCCTACGAGCAGTACTTC.

The V gene is TRBV7-3, the J gene TRBJ2-3; weak D call: TRBD2 (6 bases). V lost 4 bases to trimming and J lost 0 bases, with 11 bases between them. Germline-derived CDR1 and CDR2 are SGHTA and FQGTGA. The CDR3 consists of 15 residues. The CDR3 reads CASSSEGRSTDTQYF. The CDR3 DNA sequence: TGTGCCAGCAGCTCGGAGGGCAGGAGCACAGATACGCAGTATTTT. The full variable domain, with the rest looked up from reference TRBV7-3 and TRBJ2-3, is GAGVSQTPSNKVTEKGKYVELRCDPISGHTALYWYRQSLGQGPEFLIYFQGTGAADDSGLPNDRFFAVRPEGSVSTLKIQRTERGDSAVYLCASSSEGRSTDTQYFGPGTRLTVL.

The rearrangement links TRBV7-9 to TRBJ2-3, with a tentative D call TRBD2 (6 bases). The CDR3 is made up of 15 amino acids. Trimming left V 6 bases short and J 6 bases short, with 19 bases between. Germline loops: CDR1 SEHNR, CDR2 FQNEAQ (reference sequence). The CDR3 bases are TGTGCCAGCAGACGCAGGGACGGGAGTGGGGATACGCAGTATTTT. Its protein product is CASRRRDGSGDTQYF.

The chain couples TRBV2 to TRBJ2-7; D call uncertain. CDR3 length: 15 residues. Trimming pared 3 bases from V and 4 bases from J, leaving 16 bases between. Germline CDR1 SNHLY, CDR2 FYNNEI. CDR3: CASSDDSGNPYEQYF. As DNA, the CDR3 is TGTGCCAGCAGTGATGACTCCGGAAACCCTTACGAGCAGTACTTC.

The rearrangement links TRBV11-1 to TRBJ2-5; 9 bases line up with TRBD2. The length of the CDR3 is 16 residues. Losses at the gene ends were 2 bases for V and 4 bases for J; bases not matched to a gene: 8. CDR1 is SGHAT and CDR2 is FQDESV in the germline V gene (reference sequence). The CDR3 bases are TGTGCCAGCAGCTTAATGGCTAGCGGGGTAGGAGAGACCCAGTACTTC. Residues: CASSLMASGVGETQYF.